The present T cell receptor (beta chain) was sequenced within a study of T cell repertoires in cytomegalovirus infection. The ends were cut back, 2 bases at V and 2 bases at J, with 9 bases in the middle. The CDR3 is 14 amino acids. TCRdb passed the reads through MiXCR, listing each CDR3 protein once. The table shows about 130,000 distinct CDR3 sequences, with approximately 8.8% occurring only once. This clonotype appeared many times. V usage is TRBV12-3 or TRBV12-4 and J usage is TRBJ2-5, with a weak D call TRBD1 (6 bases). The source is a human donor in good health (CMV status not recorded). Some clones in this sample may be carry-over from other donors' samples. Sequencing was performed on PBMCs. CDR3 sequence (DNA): TGTGCCAGCAGTTTATTGGGGGCTCAAGAGACCCAGTACTTC. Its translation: CASSLLGAQETQYF.